This is a list of T cell receptor beta chains from one sample in a study of Graves' ophthalmopathy and Graves' hyperthyroidism. TCRdb re-called the multiplex PCR reads through MiXCR, storing one row per CDR3 protein. The sample has 500,000 to 800,000 distinct CDR3 sequences, over 40% seen once. The material sequenced was peripheral blood. The receptors shown here come from an adult man with Graves' ophthalmopathy. The CDR3 runs from the conserved cysteine through the conserved F or W. Each record gives: CDR3 length, V gene, CDR3 protein.

12 TRBV29-1 CSVDPGLNTIYF
13 TRBV2 CASSAEHSFEQYF
15 TRBV2 CASSAGGGSNEKLFF
17 TRBV9 CASSGLYHPLGANVLTF
15 TRBV6-5 CASSYSTGYQETQYF
12 TRBV6-1 CASIGYLERSFF
14 TRBV30 CAWSGLISNQPQHF
14 TRBV7-7 CASSPGRLPGELFF
15 TRBV11-2 CASSLAWTGSSPLHF
12 TRBV6-5 CASHPGSYEQYF
16 TRBV29-1 CSQDEPSGRAQETQYF
14 TRBV30 CAWSVQGLQETQYF
14 TRBV6-1 CASSYVGSPYEQYF
15 TRBV4-1 CASSQDSSGWKPQHF
14 TRBV20-1 CSAQQGKPNNEQYF
15 TRBV5-1 CASSLRDREGETQYF
14 TRBV10-3 CASSDGGTQETQYF
16 TRBV19 CANGSGGGGGNQPQHF
15 TRBV19 CASSQGQGHNQPQHF
17 TRBV9 CASSPQLAGGRIGELFF
15 TRBV7-9 CASSARDSNTGELFF
11 TRBV2 CASIKNRGYTF
14 TRBV7-9 CASSSRGTGEKLFF
14 TRBV12-3/TRBV12-4 CASSSLGEGDGYTF
16 TRBV11-2 CASSRRSGGATSPLHF
16 TRBV10-3 CAITRDGYGYTGELFF
18 TRBV7-6 CASSWGLAGPTAGGTQYF
13 TRBV10-3 CASSYGGSQPQHF
14 TRBV7-8 CASSLASAEETQYF
15 TRBV12-3/TRBV12-4 CASSSGPLLSEKLFF
14 TRBV5-5 CASRRTGAPDTQYF
15 TRBV2 CASSAGTGVSYEQYF
14 TRBV5-6 CASSASGETYEQYF
13 TRBV29-1 CSANRVADTEAFF
10 TRBV19 CASGDRRAFF
14 TRBV19 CASSIVRTSVGYTF
13 TRBV4-3 CASSQDGGQEAFF
15 TRBV10-3 CASSPSKMGGNEQYF
13 TRBV7-3 CASSPAHSREQYF
17 TRBV7-9 CASSLEGTGGDLYGYTF
18 TRBV7-2 CASSLGGLRDGYNSPLHF
18 TRBV7-8 CASNPGTSASAHQETQYF
14 TRBV7-9 CASSGTGLHSPLHF
14 TRBV29-1 CSVSGQARNTEAFF
17 TRBV7-2 CASSLRLAGGLTGELFF
15 TRBV5-1 CASCRLAGGPGTQYF
14 TRBV7-9 CASSSWRDSPEAFF
14 TRBV25-1 CASSEGLGEPEQFF
15 TRBV7-9 CASSQLDRANTEAFF
14 TRBV9 CASSGTTENEKLFF
14 TRBV2 CASSAPLANTEAFF
15 TRBV4-1 CASSQGPAGGYEQYF
15 TRBV6-2/TRBV6-3 CASSLSTSFTGELFF